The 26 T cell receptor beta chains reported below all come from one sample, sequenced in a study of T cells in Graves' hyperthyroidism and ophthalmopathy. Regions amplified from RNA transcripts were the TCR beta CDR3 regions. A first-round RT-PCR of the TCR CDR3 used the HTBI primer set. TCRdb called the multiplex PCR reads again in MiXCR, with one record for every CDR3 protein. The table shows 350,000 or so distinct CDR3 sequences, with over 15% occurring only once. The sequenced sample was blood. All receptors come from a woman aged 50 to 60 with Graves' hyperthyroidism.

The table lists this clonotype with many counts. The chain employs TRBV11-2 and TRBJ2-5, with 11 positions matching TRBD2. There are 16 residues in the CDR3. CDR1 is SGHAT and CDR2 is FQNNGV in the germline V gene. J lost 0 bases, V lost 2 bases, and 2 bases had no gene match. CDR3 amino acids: CASSLLGLADQETQYF. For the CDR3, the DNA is TGTGCCAGCAGCTTACTGGGACTAGCGGACCAAGAGACCCAGTACTTC. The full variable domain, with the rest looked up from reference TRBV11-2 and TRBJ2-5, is EAGVAQSPRYKIIEKRQSVAFWCNPISGHATLYWYQQILGQGPKLLIQFQNNGVVDDSQLPKDRFSAERLKGVDSTLKIQPAKLEDSAVYLCASSLLGLADQETQYFGPGTRLLVL.

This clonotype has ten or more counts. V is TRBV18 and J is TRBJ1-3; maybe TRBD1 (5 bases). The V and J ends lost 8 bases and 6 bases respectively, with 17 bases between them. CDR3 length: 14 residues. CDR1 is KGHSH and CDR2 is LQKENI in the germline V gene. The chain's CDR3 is CASQHIPGKNTIYF. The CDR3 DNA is TGTGCCAGCCAACACATTCCAGGGAAAAACACCATATATTTT.

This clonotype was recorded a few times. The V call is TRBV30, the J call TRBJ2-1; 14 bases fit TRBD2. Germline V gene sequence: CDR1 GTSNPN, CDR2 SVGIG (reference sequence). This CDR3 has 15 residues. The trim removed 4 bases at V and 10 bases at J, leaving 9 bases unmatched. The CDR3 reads CAWTSGTSGSLEQFF. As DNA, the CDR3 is TGTGCCTGGACCTCTGGGACTAGCGGGAGCCTCGAGCAGTTCTTC. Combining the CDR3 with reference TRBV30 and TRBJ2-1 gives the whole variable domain SQTIHQWPATLVQPVGSPLSLECTVEGTSNPNLYWYRQAAGRGLQLLFYSVGIGQISSEVPQNLSASRPQDRQFILSSKKLLLSDSGFYLCAWTSGTSGSLEQFFGPGTRLTVL.

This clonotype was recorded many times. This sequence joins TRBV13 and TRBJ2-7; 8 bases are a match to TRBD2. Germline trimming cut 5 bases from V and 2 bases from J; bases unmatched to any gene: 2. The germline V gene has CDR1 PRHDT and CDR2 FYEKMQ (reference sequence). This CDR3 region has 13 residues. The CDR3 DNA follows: TGTGCCAGCAGCCGGGAGGGAACCTACGAGCAGTACGTC. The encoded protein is CASSREGTYEQYV.

The CDR3 region is CATSRARDTGELFF. The CDR3 nucleotides read TGTGCCACCAGCAGAGCCAGGGACACCGGGGAGCTGTTTTTT. The chain carries TRBV15 and TRBJ2-2, with a possible D match to TRBD1 (5 bases). Germline V gene data show CDR1 as LNHNV and CDR2 as YYDKDF (reference sequence). The CDR3 totals 14 residues. V lost 1 base to trimming and J lost 3 bases, with 6 bases between them.

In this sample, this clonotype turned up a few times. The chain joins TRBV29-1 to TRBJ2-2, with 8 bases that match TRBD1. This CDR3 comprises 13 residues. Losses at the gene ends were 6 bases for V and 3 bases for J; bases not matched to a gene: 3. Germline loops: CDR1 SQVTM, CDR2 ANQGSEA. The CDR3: CSVTTGDTGELFF. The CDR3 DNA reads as TGCAGCGTGACGACAGGGGACACCGGGGAGCTGTTTTTT.

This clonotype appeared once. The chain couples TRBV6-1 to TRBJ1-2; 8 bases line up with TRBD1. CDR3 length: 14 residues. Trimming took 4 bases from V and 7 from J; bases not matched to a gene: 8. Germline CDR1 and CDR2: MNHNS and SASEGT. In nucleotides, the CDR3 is TGTGCCAGCAGTGCCGTGACAGGGGTGGTTGGCTACACCTTC. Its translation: CASSAVTGVVGYTF.

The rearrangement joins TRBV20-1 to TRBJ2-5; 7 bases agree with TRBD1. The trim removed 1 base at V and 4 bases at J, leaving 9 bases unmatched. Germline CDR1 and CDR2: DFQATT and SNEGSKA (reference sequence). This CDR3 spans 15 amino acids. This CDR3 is CSARAGTALGETQYF. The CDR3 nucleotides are TGCAGTGCTAGAGCCGGGACAGCCCTCGGAGAGACCCAGTACTTC.

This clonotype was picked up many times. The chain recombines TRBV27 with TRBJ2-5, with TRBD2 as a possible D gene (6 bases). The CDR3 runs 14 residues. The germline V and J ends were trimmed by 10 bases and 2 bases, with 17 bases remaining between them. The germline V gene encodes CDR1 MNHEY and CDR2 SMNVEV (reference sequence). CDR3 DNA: TGTGCCAATGCGCTTGGGACTCGACAAGAGACCCAGTACTTC. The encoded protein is CANALGTRQETQYF.

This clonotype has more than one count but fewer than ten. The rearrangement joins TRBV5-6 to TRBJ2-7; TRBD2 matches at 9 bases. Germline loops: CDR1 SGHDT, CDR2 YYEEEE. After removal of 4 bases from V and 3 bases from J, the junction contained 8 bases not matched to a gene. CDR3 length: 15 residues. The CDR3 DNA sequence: TGTGCCAGCAGCCGGCTAGCGGGAAGGTTCTACGAGCAGTACTTC. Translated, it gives CASSRLAGRFYEQYF.

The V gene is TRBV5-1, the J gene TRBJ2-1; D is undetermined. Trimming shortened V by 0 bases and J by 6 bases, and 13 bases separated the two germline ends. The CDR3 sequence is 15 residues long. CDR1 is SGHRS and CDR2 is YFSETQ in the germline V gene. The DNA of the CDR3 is TGCGCCAGCAGCTTGGGACCGACGGAGATCAATGAGCAGTTCTTC. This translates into CASSLGPTEINEQFF.

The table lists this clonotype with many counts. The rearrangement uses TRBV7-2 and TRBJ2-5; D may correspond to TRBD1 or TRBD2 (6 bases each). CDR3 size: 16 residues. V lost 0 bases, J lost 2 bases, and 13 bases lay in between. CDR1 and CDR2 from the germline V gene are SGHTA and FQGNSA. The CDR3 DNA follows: TGTGCCAGCAGCTTAGCTATTGGAGGGGGGCAAGAGACCCAGTACTTC. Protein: CASSLAIGGGQETQYF.

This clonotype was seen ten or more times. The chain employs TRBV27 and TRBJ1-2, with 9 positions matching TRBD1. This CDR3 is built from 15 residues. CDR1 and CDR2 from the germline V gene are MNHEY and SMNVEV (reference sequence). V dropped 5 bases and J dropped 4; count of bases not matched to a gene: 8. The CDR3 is CASSTARQGVYGYTF. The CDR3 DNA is TGTGCCAGCAGTACCGCCCGACAGGGGGTCTATGGCTACACCTTC.

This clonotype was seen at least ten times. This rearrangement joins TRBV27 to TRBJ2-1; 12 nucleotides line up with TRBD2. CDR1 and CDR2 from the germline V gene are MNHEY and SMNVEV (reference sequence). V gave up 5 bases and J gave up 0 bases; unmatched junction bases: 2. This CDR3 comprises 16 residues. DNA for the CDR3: TGTGCCAGCAGTGTGACTAGCGGGAGCTCCTACAATGAGCAGTTCTTC. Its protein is CASSVTSGSSYNEQFF.

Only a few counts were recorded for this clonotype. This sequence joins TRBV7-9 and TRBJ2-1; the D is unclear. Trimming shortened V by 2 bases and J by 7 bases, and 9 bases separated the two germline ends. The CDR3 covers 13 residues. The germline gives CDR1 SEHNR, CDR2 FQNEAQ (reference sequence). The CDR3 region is CASSLSNLNEQFF. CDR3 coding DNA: TGTGCCAGCAGCTTATCGAATCTGAATGAGCAGTTCTTC.

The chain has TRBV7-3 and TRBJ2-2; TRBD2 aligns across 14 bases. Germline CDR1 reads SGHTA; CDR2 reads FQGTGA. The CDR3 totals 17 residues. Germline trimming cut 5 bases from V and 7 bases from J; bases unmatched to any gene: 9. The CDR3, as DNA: TGTGCCAGCAGCCTCGGACTAGCGGGGGGTCTGGGCGGGGAGCTGTTTTTT. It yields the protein CASSLGLAGGLGGELFF.

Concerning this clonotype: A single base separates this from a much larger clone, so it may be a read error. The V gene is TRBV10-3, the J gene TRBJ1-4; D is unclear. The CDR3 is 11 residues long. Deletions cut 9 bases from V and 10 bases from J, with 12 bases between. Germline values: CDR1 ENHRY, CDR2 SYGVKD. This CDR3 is CAIGPGGKLFF. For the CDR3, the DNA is TGTGCCATTGGTCCGGGCGGAAAACTGTTTTTT.

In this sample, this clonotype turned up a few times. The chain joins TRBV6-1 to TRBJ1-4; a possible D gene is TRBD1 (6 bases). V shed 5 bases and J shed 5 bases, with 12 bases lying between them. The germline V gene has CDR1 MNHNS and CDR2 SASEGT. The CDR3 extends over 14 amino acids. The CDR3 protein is CASSYGGSNEKLFF. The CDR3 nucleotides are TGTGCCAGCAGTTATGGGGGCTCAAATGAAAAACTGTTTTTT.

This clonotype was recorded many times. The CDR3 sequence is CASSDSSGSYEQFF. CDR3 coding DNA: TGTGCCAGCAGTGACTCTAGTGGTTCCTATGAGCAGTTCTTC. The rearrangement links TRBV3-1 to TRBJ2-1, with D uncertain. The V end was cut by 6 bases, the J end by 8 bases, with 17 bases between. Per the germline V gene, CDR1 is LGHDT and CDR2 is YNNKEL (reference sequence). This CDR3 is built from 14 residues.

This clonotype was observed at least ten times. The CDR3 DNA is TGTGCCAGCAGTTTTACAGGGGGCGGTGGCTACACCTTC. Amino acid sequence: CASSFTGGGGYTF. This sequence joins TRBV6-1 and TRBJ1-2, with 9 bases aligning to TRBD1. Germline lookup yields CDR1 MNHNS and CDR2 SASEGT. The CDR3 length is 13 residues. The V and J ends lost 5 bases and 7 bases, in that order; junction bases with no gene match: 5.

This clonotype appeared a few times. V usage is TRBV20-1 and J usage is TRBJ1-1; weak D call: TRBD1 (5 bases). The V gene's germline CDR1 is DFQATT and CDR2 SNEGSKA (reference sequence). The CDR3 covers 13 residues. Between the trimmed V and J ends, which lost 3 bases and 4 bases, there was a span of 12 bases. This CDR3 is CSASQGAGTEAFF. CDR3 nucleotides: TGCAGTGCTAGCCAAGGGGCAGGCACTGAAGCTTTCTTT.

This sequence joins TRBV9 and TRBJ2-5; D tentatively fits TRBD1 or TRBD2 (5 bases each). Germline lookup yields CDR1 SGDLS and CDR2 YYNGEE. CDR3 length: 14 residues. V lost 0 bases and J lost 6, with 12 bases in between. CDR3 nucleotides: TGTGCCAGCAGCGTAGGGGACCCCGGGCAGACCCAGTACTTC. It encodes CASSVGDPGQTQYF.

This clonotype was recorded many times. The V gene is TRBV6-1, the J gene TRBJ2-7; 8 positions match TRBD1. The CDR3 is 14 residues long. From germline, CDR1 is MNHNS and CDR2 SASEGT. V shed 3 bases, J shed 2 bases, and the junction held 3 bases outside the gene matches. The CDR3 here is CASSDRTGPYEQYF. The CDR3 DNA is TGTGCCAGCAGTGACAGGACAGGGCCCTACGAGCAGTACTTC.

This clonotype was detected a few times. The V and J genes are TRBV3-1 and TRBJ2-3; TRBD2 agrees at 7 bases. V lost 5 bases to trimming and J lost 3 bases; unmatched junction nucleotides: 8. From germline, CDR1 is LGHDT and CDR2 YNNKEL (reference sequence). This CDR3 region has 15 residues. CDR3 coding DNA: TGTGCCAGCAGCTTCCCGGGGGGAGGGACAGATACGCAGTATTTT. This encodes CASSFPGGGTDTQYF.

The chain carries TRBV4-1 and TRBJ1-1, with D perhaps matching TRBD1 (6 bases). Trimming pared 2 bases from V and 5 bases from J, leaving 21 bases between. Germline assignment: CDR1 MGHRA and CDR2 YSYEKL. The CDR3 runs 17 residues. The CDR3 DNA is TGCGCCAGCAGCCAACCCCAGATAGCGGGGGCGAGTACTGAAGCTTTCTTT. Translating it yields CASSQPQIAGASTEAFF.

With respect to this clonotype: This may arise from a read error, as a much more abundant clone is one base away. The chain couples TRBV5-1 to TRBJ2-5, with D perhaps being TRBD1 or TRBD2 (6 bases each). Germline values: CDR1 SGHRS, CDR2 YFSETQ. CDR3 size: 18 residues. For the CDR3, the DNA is TGCGCCAGCAGCTTGGATGGAGGTCGGGGGCTAGGGGAAGAGTCCCAGTACTTC. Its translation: CASSLDGGRGLGEESQYF.